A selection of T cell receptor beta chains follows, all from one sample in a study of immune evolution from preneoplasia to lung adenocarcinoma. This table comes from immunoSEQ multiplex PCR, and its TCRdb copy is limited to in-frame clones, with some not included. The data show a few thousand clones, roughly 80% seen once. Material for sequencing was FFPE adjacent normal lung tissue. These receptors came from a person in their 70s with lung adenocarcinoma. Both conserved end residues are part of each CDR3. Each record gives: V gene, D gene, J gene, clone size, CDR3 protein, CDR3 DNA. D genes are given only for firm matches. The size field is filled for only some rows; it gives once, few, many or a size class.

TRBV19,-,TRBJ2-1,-,CASNSLYNEQFF,TGTGCCAGTAACTCCCTATACAATGAGCAGTTCTTC
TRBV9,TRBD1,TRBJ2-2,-,CATRQGAVTGELFF,TGTGCCACCAGACAGGGGGCCGTTACGGGGGAGCTGTTTTTT
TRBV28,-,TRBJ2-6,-,CASIGGGSGANVLTF,TGTGCCAGCATTGGAGGTGGCTCCGGGGCCAACGTCCTGACTTTC
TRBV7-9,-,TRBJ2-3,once,CASSLLTATDTQYF,TGTGCCAGCAGCTTACTTACTGCTACTGATACGCAGTATTTT
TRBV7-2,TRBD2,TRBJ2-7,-,CASSLAASGRALPYEQYF,TGTGCCAGCAGCTTAGCGGCTAGCGGGAGGGCCTTACCCTACGAGCAGTACTTC
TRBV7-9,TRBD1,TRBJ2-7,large,CASSHRDRNYEQYF,TGTGCCAGCAGCCACCGGGACAGGAACTACGAGCAGTACTTC
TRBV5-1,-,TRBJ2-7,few,CASSQKGGSDEQYF,TGCGCCAGCAGCCAAAAAGGGGGATCCGACGAGCAGTACTTC
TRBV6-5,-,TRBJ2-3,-,CASSYTLKDTQYF,TGTGCCAGCAGTTACACCTTAAAAGATACGCAGTATTTT
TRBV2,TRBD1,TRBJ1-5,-,CASRGQGYSNQPQHF,TGTGCCAGCAGGGGACAGGGCTATAGCAATCAGCCCCAGCATTTT
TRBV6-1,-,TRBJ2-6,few,CASQLSGANVLTF,TGTGCCAGCCAGCTCTCTGGGGCCAACGTCCTGACTTTC
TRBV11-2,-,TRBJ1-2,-,CASSYAGDYGYTF,TGTGCCAGCAGCTACGCCGGAGACTATGGCTACACCTTC
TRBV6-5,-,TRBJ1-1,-,CASSYHTEAFF,TGTGCCAGCAGTTACCACACTGAAGCTTTCTTT
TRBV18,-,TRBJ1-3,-,CASSPGESSGNTIYF,TGTGCCAGCTCGCCAGGTGAAAGCTCTGGAAACACCATATATTTT
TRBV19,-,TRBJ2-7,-,CASSMPGHTIYEQYF,TGTGCCAGTAGTATGCCGGGACACACCATCTACGAGCAGTACTTC
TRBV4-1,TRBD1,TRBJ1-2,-,CASSSQPTGTGYGYTF,TGCGCCAGCAGCTCGCAACCGACCGGGACAGGCTATGGCTACACCTTC